This entry describes one T cell receptor (beta chain). What it binds is unknown. The data derive from a study of blood T cells in healthy people across ages. Whole-study results and caveats: PBMCs left unsorted prevented a conclusive naive versus antigen-experienced comparison. Higher diversity and more naive CD4+ cells were features of long-lived donors, compared to aged donors.

It was with a sample-barcoded 5' primer and a J-beta primer mix that a second PCR of roughly 7 to 12 cycles was run. One entry per CDR3 protein results from TCRdb running MiXCR on the 5' RACE reads. The table records hundreds of thousands of distinct CDR3 sequences, 24% of them present only once. Germline CDR1 SNHLY, CDR2 FYNNEI. V trimming: 6 bases; J trimming: 5 bases; junction bases outside the gene matches: 10. The CDR3 consists of 16 residues. The same data also contributed to another study, on T cells of mothers and their children. From that report: Donors comprised a few healthy Caucasian mothers plus their six children. Mother-child pairs who were related displayed a slightly higher overlap than unrelated pairs, a difference that was non-significant.

Sequenced: blood. The clonotype originates from a boy aged 10-17 years in good health. The chain is built from TRBV2 and TRBJ2-5; 12 nucleotides align to TRBD2. The CDR3 loop reads CASRSTSGGWKETQYF. CDR3 DNA: TGTGCCAGCAGGTCGACTAGCGGGGGTTGGAAGGAGACCCAGTACTTC.